Listed here are 24 T cell receptor beta chains from one sample, sequenced in a study of blood T cell repertoires in COVID-19. Data came from immunoSEQ multiplex PCR; TCRdb stores just in-frame clones and leaves some out. The sample includes approximately 70,000 clones, 79% seen only once; the top ten take approximately 5%. What was sequenced was peripheral blood. Every receptor here comes from a woman of 80 years or more with active or convalescent COVID-19.

The CDR3 DNA reads as TGTGCCAGCAGCTTAGCTGGACAGACCGCTCAAGAGACCCAGTACTTC. Translation gives CASSLAGQTAQETQYF. The V gene is TRBV7-2, the J gene TRBJ2-5; possibly TRBD1 for D (6 bases). CDR3 length equals 16 residues. Germline V gene sequence: CDR1 SGHTA, CDR2 FQGNSA. Between the trimmed V and J ends, which lost 0 bases and 2 bases, there was a span of 13 bases.

The V gene is TRBV11-3, the J gene TRBJ1-4, with a possible D match to TRBD1 (6 bases). Germline CDR1 is SGHNT and CDR2 is YENEEA. The length of the CDR3 is 17 residues. V gave up 6 bases and J gave up 0 bases, with 17 bases separating them. CDR3 DNA sequence: TGTGCCAGCAGTAGGCAGGGGAAGCGATCAACTAATGAAAAACTGTTTTTT. Amino acid sequence: CASSRQGKRSTNEKLFF.

The rearrangement joins TRBV4-3 to TRBJ2-2; the D is unclear. Germline CDR1 and CDR2: LGHNA and YSLEER. V dropped 1 base and J dropped 4 bases, with 10 bases sitting between them. The CDR3 consists of 15 residues. The CDR3 loop reads CASSQARRGTGELFF. CDR3 bases: TGCGCCAGCAGCCAAGCCCGGCGCGGCACCGGGGAGCTGTTTTTT.

This rearrangement joins TRBV6-2 or TRBV6-3 to TRBJ1-5, with a weak D call TRBD1 (6 bases). Trimming shortened V by 5 bases and J by 0 bases, and 11 bases separated the two germline ends. The CDR3 extends over 15 amino acids. Germline V gene sequence: CDR1 MNHEY, CDR2 SVGEGT. CDR3 bases: TGTGCCAGCAGTGGTGGACAGACTAGCAATCAGCCCCAGCATTTT. This translates into CASSGGQTSNQPQHF.

The chain carries TRBV3-1 (or the pseudogene TRBV3-2) and TRBJ2-2; 7 bases match TRBD1. Germline loops: CDR1 LGHDT, CDR2 YNNKEL (reference sequence). Germline trimming cut 0 bases from V and 6 bases from J; bases unmatched to any gene: 10. The CDR3 has 17 amino acids. CDR3 DNA: TGTGCCAGCAGCCAAGATTCTCGACAGGGTTTTCCCGGGGAGCTGTTTTTT. It is translated as CASSQDSRQGFPGELFF.

The gene calls are TRBV19 and TRBJ2-2, with TRBD2 as a possible D gene (5 bases). This CDR3 contains 15 residues. Trimming removed 7 bases from V and 4 bases from J, with 16 bases in between. Germline lookup yields CDR1 LNHDA and CDR2 SQIVND (reference sequence). The CDR3 sequence is CASKVSREGTGELFF. In nucleotides, the CDR3 is TGTGCCAGTAAGGTTTCCAGAGAGGGCACCGGGGAGCTGTTTTTT.

This clone was detected once. The chain uses TRBV6-4 and TRBJ2-7; 15 bases are shared with TRBD2. The CDR3 has 20 residues. Germline-derived CDR1 and CDR2 are MRHNA and SNTAGT. With 0 bases clipped from V and 0 bases from J, the junction kept 9 bases outside the gene matches. Written as DNA, the CDR3 is TGTGCCAGCAGTGACTCCGCTGGACTAGCGGGAGGGCAGAGCTCCTACGAGCAGTACTTC. Translating gives CASSDSAGLAGGQSSYEQYF.

The rearrangement links TRBV19 to TRBJ2-7; 13 bases are shared with TRBD2. CDR1 LNHDA and CDR2 SQIVND come from the germline V gene (reference sequence). Trimming cost V 4 bases and J 5 bases; bases outside gene matches: 2. The CDR3 extends over 14 amino acids. CDR3 nucleotides: TGTGCCAGTAGTACACTAGCGGGAGGGCACGAGCAGTACTTC. It translates to CASSTLAGGHEQYF.

This chain joins TRBV28 and TRBJ1-5; TRBD1 is a possible D gene (5 bases). CDR1 is MDHEN, CDR2 SYDVKM, per germline. The CDR3 has 12 amino acids. The V end was cut by 10 bases, the J end by 3 bases, with 10 bases between. This chain's CDR3 is CATSTVNQPQHF. The CDR3, as DNA: TGTGCCACCTCGACAGTCAATCAGCCCCAGCATTTT.

The V gene is TRBV18, the J gene TRBJ2-7; no firm D call. Trimming took 1 base from V and 5 from J, leaving 15 bases between them. In germline, CDR1 is KGHSH, CDR2 LQKENI. The CDR3 is made up of 15 amino acids. The CDR3 DNA follows: TGTGCCAGCTCACCACGACAAGCCTCCCTACACGAGCAGTACTTC. Its protein is CASSPRQASLHEQYF.

This clone was counted only a few times. This chain links TRBV20-1 with TRBJ1-1; D remains ambiguous. From germline, CDR1 is DFQATT and CDR2 SNEGSKA (reference sequence). Trimming left V 6 bases short and J 3 bases short, with 8 bases between. CDR3 size: 11 residues. CDR3 sequence reads: CSAPFDTEAFF. CDR3 in DNA: TGCAGTGCCCCTTTTGACACTGAAGCTTTCTTT.

This clone appeared a few times. The genes are TRBV5-5 and TRBJ2-7, with D hard to call. Germline V gene sequence: CDR1 SGHKS, CDR2 YYEKEE (reference sequence). This CDR3 contains 13 residues. The V end was cut by 2 bases, the J end by 0 bases, with 6 bases between. CDR3 residues: CASSFLSSYEQYF. The DNA for the CDR3 is TGTGCCAGCAGCTTCCTTAGCTCCTACGAGCAGTACTTC. Looking up the rest from reference TRBV5-5 and TRBJ2-7 gives the full variable domain: DAGVTQSPTHLIKTRGQQVTLRCSPISGHKSVSWYQQVLGQGPQFIFQYYEKEERGRGNFPDRFSARQFPNYSSELNVNALLLGDSALYLCASSFLSSYEQYFGPGTRLTVT.

The chain employs TRBV28 and TRBJ2-7, with D possibly matching TRBD2 (5 bases). Germline V gives CDR1 MDHEN, CDR2 SYDVKM. The CDR3 is 11 residues long. V was shortened by 5 bases and J by 4 bases, with 6 bases between the two germline ends. CDR3 bases: TGTGCCAGCAGTGGCGGGTACGAGCAGTACTTC. Its translation is CASSGGYEQYF.

The rearrangement uses TRBV24-1 and TRBJ1-4; 10 positions match TRBD1. The CDR3 extends over 16 amino acids. The germline V gene encodes CDR1 KGHDR and CDR2 SFDVKD. After removal of 3 bases from V and 8 bases from J, the junction contained 8 bases not matched to a gene. The CDR3 protein is CATSDPRDRGREKLFF. The DNA for the CDR3 is TGTGCCACCAGTGATCCCCGGGACAGGGGAAGGGAAAAACTGTTTTTT.

This clone was counted a single time. V gene TRBV6-5 combines with J gene TRBJ2-5; TRBD2 matches 9 bases. The junction had 5 bases not matched to a gene; V was cut back by 6 bases and J by 0 bases. The germline CDR1 and CDR2 sequences are MNHEY and SVGAGI. The CDR3 length is 15 residues. The chain's CDR3 is CASRPSGAYQETQYF. CDR3 nucleotide sequence: TGTGCCAGCAGGCCTAGCGGGGCCTACCAAGAGACCCAGTACTTC.

The V call is TRBV5-1, the J call TRBJ1-2; 7 positions agree with TRBD1. Germline values: CDR1 SGHRS, CDR2 YFSETQ. CDR3 length: 15 amino acids. V shed 0 bases, J shed 2 bases, and the junction held 4 bases outside the gene matches. The CDR3 loop is CASSLAGQRNYGYTF. The CDR3 DNA sequence: TGCGCCAGCAGCTTGGCGGGACAGAGGAACTATGGCTACACCTTC.

The chain is built from TRBV18 and TRBJ1-1; unclear D gene. The CDR3 is made up of 13 amino acids. CDR1 and CDR2 from the germline V gene are KGHSH and LQKENI. V shed 6 bases and J shed 1 base, with 9 bases lying between them. CDR3: CASSHERNTEAFF. For the CDR3, the DNA is TGTGCCAGCTCCCACGAGCGGAACACTGAAGCTTTCTTT.

On this clone: Its ends do not fully match the called genes, so a read error is possible. The CDR3 sequence: CASSPTSGGGGNEQFF. The DNA of the CDR3 is TGTGCTAGCAGCCCGACTAGCGGAGGGGGGGGCAATGAGCAGTTCTTC. The V gene is TRBV7-7, the J gene TRBJ2-1, with TRBD2 matching over 9 bases. This CDR3 contains 16 residues. Per germline, CDR1 SSHAT and CDR2 FNYEAQ (reference sequence).

Written as DNA, the CDR3 is TGTGCCTGGGGAAATCAGGGGGGTAGGGGTCAGCCCCAGCATTTT. Translating it yields CAWGNQGGRGQPQHF. The gene calls are TRBV30 and TRBJ1-5, with 7 bases lining up with TRBD1. V was clipped by 5 bases and J by 6 bases; unmatched bases: 13. CDR3 length: 15 amino acids. Germline V gene lookup returns CDR1 GTSNPN and CDR2 SVGIG (reference sequence).

V usage is TRBV2 and J usage is TRBJ2-7; tentative D call: TRBD2 (5 bases). The germline V and J ends were trimmed by 8 bases and 0 bases, with 17 bases remaining between them. Germline V gives CDR1 SNHLY, CDR2 FYNNEI. The CDR3 runs to 15 residues. CDR3 loop: CASLLVGRSSYEQYF. As DNA, the CDR3 is TGTGCCAGCTTACTAGTCGGCAGGAGCTCCTACGAGCAGTACTTC. The entire variable domain, with the rest obtained from reference TRBV2 and TRBJ2-7, is as follows: EPEVTQTPSHQVTQMGQEVILRCVPISNHLYFYWYRQILGQKVEFLVSFYNNEISEKSEIFDDQFSVERPDGSNFTLKIRSTKLEDSAMYFCASLLVGRSSYEQYFGPGTRLTVT.

V gene TRBV29-1 combines with J gene TRBJ2-1; unclear D gene. V lost 6 bases and J 10 bases, leaving 16 bases between the germline ends. The CDR3 consists of 12 residues. CDR1 is SQVTM and CDR2 is ANQGSEA in the germline V gene. CDR3 coding DNA: TGCAGCGTCACAAGTGGCACCGGGGAGCAGTTCTTC. It translates to CSVTSGTGEQFF.

The rearrangement links TRBV27 to TRBJ2-5, with 9 bases matching TRBD2. The CDR3 consists of 16 residues. Trimming took 0 bases from V and 4 from J; bases not matched to a gene: 6. Germline V CDR1 and CDR2: MNHEY, SMNVEV (reference sequence). CDR3 amino acids: CASSLSRGGARETQYF. DNA of the CDR3: TGTGCCAGCAGTTTATCGCGGGGGGGGGCACGAGAGACCCAGTACTTC.

In its sample, this clone was seen once. The V and J genes are TRBV25-1 and TRBJ1-6, with D tentatively TRBD1 (5 bases). The V and J ends lost 3 bases and 7 bases respectively, with 16 bases between them. The CDR3 extends over 16 amino acids. Germline CDR1 and CDR2: MGHDK and SYGVNS. Here the CDR3 reads CASSDNVGAQNSPLHF. Written as DNA, the CDR3 is TGTGCCAGCAGTGATAACGTTGGGGCACAGAATTCACCCCTCCACTTT.

The chain carries TRBV29-1 and TRBJ2-3, with no clear D. CDR1 is SQVTM and CDR2 is ANQGSEA in the germline V gene. V was trimmed by 4 bases and J by 2 bases, leaving 10 bases between them. CDR3 size: 13 residues. The CDR3 protein is CSVARFYTDTQYF. In DNA, the CDR3 is TGCAGCGTTGCTCGGTTTTACACAGATACGCAGTATTTT.